This note documents a single T cell receptor (beta chain) sequence. This sample is drawn from a study of blood T cell repertoires in COVID-19. Using immunoSEQ multiplex PCR, the repertoire was profiled, and TCRdb retains in-frame clones only, with some absent. The table lists about 280,000 clones, approximately 88% of them singletons. The CDR3 is 18 amino acids. CDR1 and CDR2 (germline): SGHNT, YENEEA. The trim removed 3 bases at V and 3 bases at J, leaving 7 bases unmatched. The specimen was PBMCs or T cells enriched from blood (not recorded which). This clonotype was obtained from a woman aged 40-49 years who had recovered from COVID-19. The J gene is TRBJ2-2, the V gene TRBV11-3; 13 bases fit TRBD2. CDR3 coding DNA: TGTGCCAGCAGCTTGACCCGTACTAGCGGGAGGGACACCGGGGAGCTGTTTTTT. Its translation is CASSLTRTSGRDTGELFF.